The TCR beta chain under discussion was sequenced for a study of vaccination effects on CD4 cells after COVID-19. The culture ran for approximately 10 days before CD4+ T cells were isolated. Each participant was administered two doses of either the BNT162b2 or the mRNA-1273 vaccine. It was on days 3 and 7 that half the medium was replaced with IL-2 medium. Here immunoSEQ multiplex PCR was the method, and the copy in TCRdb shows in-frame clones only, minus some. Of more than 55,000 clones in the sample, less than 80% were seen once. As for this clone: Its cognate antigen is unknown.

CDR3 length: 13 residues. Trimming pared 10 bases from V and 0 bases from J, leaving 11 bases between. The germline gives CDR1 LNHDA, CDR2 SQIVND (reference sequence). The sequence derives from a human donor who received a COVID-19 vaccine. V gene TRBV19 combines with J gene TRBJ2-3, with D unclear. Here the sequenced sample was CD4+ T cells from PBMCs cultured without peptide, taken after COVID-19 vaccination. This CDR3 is CATKRPSTDTQYF. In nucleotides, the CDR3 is TGTGCCACGAAGAGGCCTAGCACAGATACGCAGTATTTT.